What follows are 28 T cell receptor beta chains derived from one specimen sequenced in a study of cytomegalovirus exposure and HLA in healthy donors (dated by TCRdb to between 2016 and 2019). Library preparation employed the immunoSEQ multiplex PCR assay. For the multiplex PCR, a mixture combining 60 forward primers for TCR Vbeta segments and 13 reverse primers for TCR Jbeta segments was used. TCRdb's version of the immuneACCESS table is confined to in-frame rearrangements and falls short of the full clone set. An unresolved V gene accounts for under half of the shortfall where checked; the remainder is of unknown origin. The sample table lists approximately 120,000 clones, 80% of them with a count of one. The ten biggest clones cover more than 1% of the sample. Source material: PBMCs. Source of these receptors: a female donor in good health and CMV-seronegative.

The chain links TRBV6-1 to TRBJ2-7; weak D call: TRBD1 (6 bases). V was shortened by 8 bases and J by 1 base, with 15 bases between the two germline ends. CDR1 and CDR2 from the germline V gene are MNHNS and SASEGT. CDR3 length: 14 amino acids. CDR3 nucleotide sequence: TGTGCCAGCGTAAGTTCAGGGGTTTCCTACGAGCAGTACTTC. Its translation is CASVSSGVSYEQYF.

This clone was recorded only once. This chain links TRBV27 with TRBJ1-4; TRBD1 might be the D (5 bases). Germline V gene data show CDR1 as MNHEY and CDR2 as SMNVEV (reference sequence). CDR3 length: 15 residues. Trimming took off 1 base at V and 5 bases at J, with 11 bases between the two ends. The CDR3 region has the DNA TGTGCCAGCAGTTTATACGGGGGGGGGAATGAAAAACTGTTTTTT. Amino acids: CASSLYGGGNEKLFF.

This clone was observed once. This chain links TRBV7-2 with TRBJ2-5; 11 bases agree with TRBD1. Losses at the gene ends were 5 bases for V and 11 bases for J; bases not matched to a gene: 13. The germline V gene has CDR1 SGHTA and CDR2 FQGNSA. This CDR3 has 15 residues. CDR3 region: CASSPSGTGGLGQYF. The CDR3, as DNA: TGTGCCAGCAGCCCATCCGGGACAGGGGGGCTCGGTCAGTACTTC.

The chain joins TRBV4-2 to TRBJ1-1, with D perhaps TRBD1 (6 bases). This CDR3 contains 15 residues. Germline CDR1 is LGHNA and CDR2 is YNFKEQ. Trimming left V 3 bases short and J 5 bases short, with 16 bases between. CDR3 sequence reads: CASSQDRQDGTEAFF. Here the CDR3 DNA reads TGTGCCAGCAGCCAGGACCGACAGGATGGAACTGAAGCTTTCTTT.

The J gene is TRBJ2-7, the V gene TRBV6-6, with D possibly being TRBD2 (5 bases). Trimming took 0 bases from V and 2 from J, leaving 8 bases between them. Germline CDR1 reads MNHNY; CDR2 reads SVGAGI (reference sequence). The CDR3 runs to 14 residues. CDR3 protein: CASSYSASTYEQYF. In nucleotides, the CDR3 is TGTGCCAGCAGTTACTCGGCTAGCACCTACGAGCAGTACTTC.

The count of this clone is one. The V gene is TRBV18, the J gene TRBJ2-3; 15 bases align to TRBD2. J gave up 8 bases and V 0 bases, and 6 bases lay outside the gene matches. The CDR3 is 17 residues long. Germline CDR1 is KGHSH and CDR2 is LQKENI. This CDR3 reads CASSPPGTSGGNPTQYF. The CDR3 coding sequence is TGTGCCAGCTCACCACCGGGGACTAGCGGGGGGAATCCTACGCAGTATTTT.

This chain connects TRBV2 to TRBJ1-1; 7 nucleotides agree with TRBD1. The ends lost 10 bases at V and 3 bases at J; junction bases unmatched: 11. This CDR3 contains 14 residues. The germline V gene encodes CDR1 SNHLY and CDR2 FYNNEI. The CDR3 loop reads CANSEQGLHTEAFF. Here the CDR3 DNA reads TGTGCCAATTCTGAACAGGGGTTGCACACTGAAGCTTTCTTT.

The V call is TRBV30, the J call TRBJ1-2, with TRBD1 identical over 9 bases. The CDR3 spans 15 residues. V was pared by 3 bases and J by 4 bases, with 9 bases of the junction left unmatched. Germline loops: CDR1 GTSNPN, CDR2 SVGIG (reference sequence). The CDR3: CAWSEQGAPTYGYTF. Here the CDR3 DNA reads TGTGCCTGGAGCGAACAGGGGGCGCCGACCTATGGCTACACCTTC.

The chain is built from TRBV28 and TRBJ2-7, with a tentative D call TRBD2 (5 bases). There are 12 residues in the CDR3. CDR1 and CDR2 (germline): MDHEN, SYDVKM. Deletions cut 3 bases from V and 6 bases from J, with 9 bases between. CDR3 sequence reads: CASSLGRGEQYF. CDR3 sequence (DNA): TGTGCCAGCAGTTTGGGCCGGGGCGAGCAGTACTTC.

This sequence joins TRBV27 and TRBJ2-1, with TRBD2 matching over 10 bases. The trim removed 5 bases at V and 9 bases at J, leaving 10 bases unmatched. Germline CDR1 reads MNHEY; CDR2 reads SMNVEV (reference sequence). This CDR3 region has 15 residues. CDR3 loop: CASSAQRGGRGEQFF. CDR3 nucleotide sequence: TGTGCCAGCAGTGCCCAGCGGGGGGGCCGCGGTGAGCAGTTCTTC.

V is TRBV7-6 and J is TRBJ2-5; D gene ambiguous. The germline CDR1 and CDR2 sequences are SGHVS and FNYEAQ. V lost 5 bases and J 4 bases, leaving 20 bases between the germline ends. This CDR3 is built from 16 residues. The CDR3 region is CASSLTLLRPGETQYF. The DNA of the CDR3 is TGTGCCAGCAGCCTTACTCTTCTACGGCCGGGAGAGACCCAGTACTTC.

The chain combines TRBV4-2 with TRBJ2-1; tentatively, D is TRBD2 (5 bases). The V gene lost 0 bases and the J gene lost 6 bases, with 12 bases spanning the gap. The length of the CDR3 is 15 residues. CDR1 and CDR2 (germline): LGHNA, YNFKEQ. The CDR3 reads CASSQEGSRGNEQFF. The CDR3 DNA follows: TGTGCCAGCAGCCAAGAAGGTAGCCGGGGCAATGAGCAGTTCTTC.

This chain joins TRBV5-6 and TRBJ1-1; no clear D gene. CDR3 length: 14 residues. Trimming stripped 1 base from V and 1 base from J, with 8 bases between. Germline CDR1 SGHDT, CDR2 YYEEEE. The CDR3, as DNA: TGTGCCAGCAGCTTGTTTGGGCAGAACACTGAAGCTTTCTTT. It translates to CASSLFGQNTEAFF. Variable domain in full (rest from reference TRBV5-6 and TRBJ1-1): DAGVTQSPTHLIKTRGQQVTLRCSPKSGHDTVSWYQQALGQGPQFIFQYYEEEERQRGNFPDRFSGHQFPNYSSELNVNALLLGDSALYLCASSLFGQNTEAFFGQGTRLTVV.

The rearrangement joins TRBV5-1 to TRBJ1-4; D is undetermined. This CDR3 is 14 amino acids long. Trimming took off 0 bases at V and 4 bases at J, with 7 bases between the two ends. Germline V gives CDR1 SGHRS, CDR2 YFSETQ. Here the CDR3 reads CASSLGQNNEKLFF. CDR3 coding DNA: TGCGCCAGCAGCTTGGGGCAGAATAATGAAAAACTGTTTTTT.

The rearrangement uses TRBV5-4 and TRBJ2-7; 13 bases fit TRBD2. Germline-derived CDR1 and CDR2 are SGHNT and YYREEE (reference sequence). This CDR3 is built from 16 residues. The ends lost 4 bases at V and 2 bases at J; junction bases unmatched: 6. CDR3 DNA: TGTGCCAGCAGCGCACGGACTAGCGGGAGTCCCTACGAGCAGTACTTC. Its protein is CASSARTSGSPYEQYF.

The rearrangement links TRBV7-9 to TRBJ1-5; D is uncertain. The V and J ends lost 5 bases and 6 bases respectively, with 8 bases between them. Germline CDR1 SEHNR, CDR2 FQNEAQ (reference sequence). CDR3 size: 12 residues. The CDR3 bases are TGTGCCAGCAGCCCAGAGGGTCAGCCCCAGCATTTT. Residues: CASSPEGQPQHF.

The chain uses TRBV5-4 and TRBJ2-3; TRBD1 agrees at 7 bases. CDR3 length equals 14 residues. The V and J ends lost 4 bases and 1 base, in that order; junction bases with no gene match: 3. Germline assignment: CDR1 SGHNT and CDR2 YYREEE (reference sequence). The CDR3 bases are TGTGCCAGCAGCCGAACAGGGGGCACAGATACGCAGTATTTT. Encoded protein: CASSRTGGTDTQYF.

Only one count was recorded for this clone. This rearrangement joins TRBV7-9 to TRBJ2-7, with D perhaps TRBD1 (6 bases). V lost 5 bases and J lost 5, with 16 bases in between. The CDR3 runs 14 residues. CDR1 is SEHNR and CDR2 is FQNEAQ in the germline V gene (reference sequence). The CDR3 loop reads CASSPSRGRNEQYF. CDR3 nucleotides: TGTGCCAGCAGCCCCTCCAGGGGACGCAACGAGCAGTACTTC.

The genes are TRBV9 and TRBJ2-3; D gene ambiguous. Per the germline V gene, CDR1 is SGDLS and CDR2 is YYNGEE. CDR3 length: 14 residues. Trimming left V 1 base short and J 4 bases short, with 10 bases between. CDR3 region: CASSVFVSPDTQYF. The CDR3 region has the DNA TGTGCCAGCAGCGTATTTGTCTCCCCAGATACGCAGTATTTT.

This clone has only a few counts. This sequence joins TRBV27 and TRBJ2-7; D may be TRBD2 (6 bases). This CDR3 comprises 14 residues. Germline V gene sequence: CDR1 MNHEY, CDR2 SMNVEV (reference sequence). V was cut by 7 bases and J by 1 base, with 14 bases left in between. The CDR3 spells CASKWRRDSYEQYF. The CDR3 DNA sequence: TGTGCCAGCAAGTGGCGGAGGGATTCCTACGAGCAGTACTTC.

This clone occurred once. The chain uses TRBV6-5 and TRBJ1-2; perhaps TRBD1 as D (5 bases). Germline assignment: CDR1 MNHEY and CDR2 SVGAGI. The CDR3 has 15 amino acids. V was shortened by 2 bases and J by 4 bases, with 14 bases between the two germline ends. The CDR3 is CASSYRSQGSYGYTF. The CDR3 nucleotides read TGTGCCAGCAGTTACCGAAGCCAGGGTTCCTATGGCTACACCTTC.

The chain is built from TRBV7-9 and TRBJ2-2, with TRBD2 as a possible D gene (5 bases). The CDR3 has 11 amino acids. Trimming removed 7 bases at V and 6 bases at J, with 6 bases between. The germline CDR1 and CDR2 sequences are SEHNR and FQNEAQ (reference sequence). CDR3 bases: TGTGCCAGCACGAGGGCCGGGGAGCTGTTTTTT. It yields the protein CASTRAGELFF.

The J gene is TRBJ2-5, the V gene TRBV2; the match to TRBD2 covers 9 bases. Germline trimming cut 6 bases from V and 7 bases from J; bases unmatched to any gene: 6. The CDR3 spans 13 residues. Germline V lookup: CDR1 SNHLY, CDR2 FYNNEI. CDR3: CASRSSGVGTQYF. The CDR3 DNA reads TGTGCCAGCAGGTCTAGCGGGGTGGGGACCCAGTACTTC.

The chain combines TRBV10-3 with TRBJ2-7, with TRBD1 matching over 8 bases. The length of the CDR3 is 13 residues. The J segment lost 3 bases and the V segment lost 6 bases, leaving 4 bases of the junction unmatched. In germline, CDR1 is ENHRY, CDR2 SYGVKD. The CDR3 sequence is CAIRGQGDYEQYF. The CDR3, as DNA: TGTGCCATCAGAGGACAGGGAGACTACGAGCAGTACTTC.

The sample holds a few counts of this clone. Its ends do not fully match the called genes, so a read error is possible. The rearrangement joins TRBV27 to TRBJ2-4; D might be TRBD1 (5 bases). Per germline, CDR1 MNHEY and CDR2 SMNVEV (reference sequence). This CDR3 comprises 13 residues. As DNA, the CDR3 is TGTGCCAGCAGTCTCAGGGTTTCGAACAGTCAGTACTTC. This codes for CASSLRVSNSQYF.

With regard to this clone: The same CDR3 can be traced to other DNA sequences in this sample. The chain recombines TRBV28 with TRBJ2-4; D call uncertain. This CDR3 spans 13 amino acids. V was pared by 6 bases and J by 5 bases, with 11 bases between. Germline CDR1 reads MDHEN; CDR2 reads SYDVKM. This CDR3 is CASRDYGENIQYF. In DNA form, the CDR3 reads TGTGCCAGCAGAGATTACGGAGAAAACATTCAGTACTTC. Full variable domain (rest looked up from reference TRBV28 and TRBJ2-4): DVKVTQSSRYLVKRTGEKVFLECVQDMDHENMFWYRQDPGLGLRLIYFSYDVKMKEKGDIPEGYSVSREKKERFSLILESASTNQTSMYLCASRDYGENIQYFGAGTRLSVL.

The chain employs TRBV28 and TRBJ2-6, with 8 positions matching TRBD2. This CDR3 comprises 18 residues. J gave up 0 bases and V 1 base, and 5 bases lay outside the gene matches. Germline V gene sequence: CDR1 MDHEN, CDR2 SYDVKM. The CDR3 DNA reads as TGTGCCAGCAGTTTATTAGTAGCGGGAAACTCTGGGGCCAACGTCCTGACTTTC. Translated: CASSLLVAGNSGANVLTF.

The J gene is TRBJ1-1, the V gene TRBV29-1, with D possibly being TRBD1 (6 bases). Germline V gene sequence: CDR1 SQVTM, CDR2 ANQGSEA. The V end lost 2 bases, the J end lost 8 bases, and 21 bases lay between the germline ends. The CDR3 length is 15 residues. The CDR3 region is CSVEYRRGIFVEAFF. CDR3 nucleotide sequence: TGCAGCGTTGAATACCGCAGGGGTATCTTCGTCGAAGCTTTCTTT. The whole variable domain, remainder taken from reference TRBV29-1 and TRBJ1-1, is SAVISQKPSRDICQRGTSLTIQCQVDSQVTMMFWYRQQPGQSLTLIATANQGSEATYESGFVIDKFPISRPNLTFSTLTVSNMSPEDSSIYLCSVEYRRGIFVEAFFGQGTRLTVV.